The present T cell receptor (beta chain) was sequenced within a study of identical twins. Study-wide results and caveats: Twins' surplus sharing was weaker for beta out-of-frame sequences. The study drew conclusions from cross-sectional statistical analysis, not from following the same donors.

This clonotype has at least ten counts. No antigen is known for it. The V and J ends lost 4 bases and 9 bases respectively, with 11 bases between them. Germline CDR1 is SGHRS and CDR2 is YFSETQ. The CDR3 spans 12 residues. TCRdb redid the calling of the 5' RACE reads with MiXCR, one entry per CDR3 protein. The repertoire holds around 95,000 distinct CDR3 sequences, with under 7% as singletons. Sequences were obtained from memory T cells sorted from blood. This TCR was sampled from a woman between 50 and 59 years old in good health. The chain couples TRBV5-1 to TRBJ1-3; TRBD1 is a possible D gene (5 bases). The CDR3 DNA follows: TGCGCCAGCAGCCCGGAGGGGAGCACCATATATTTT. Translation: CASSPEGSTIYF.